This T cell receptor (beta chain) was recorded in a study of immune evolution from preneoplasia to lung adenocarcinoma. Looking at the study overall: HLA loss of heterozygosity: approximately 7.5% AIS, about 15% MIA, around 35% ADC, none AAH. Study-level points and caveats: Later-stage lesions seemingly showed higher T cell density and diversity than normal lung.

CDR1 and CDR2 (germline): SQVTM, ANQGSEA. The CDR3 runs 14 residues. V lost 5 bases and J lost 4; bases outside the gene matches: 7. TCRdb keeps only in-frame clones here, not all; method: immunoSEQ multiplex PCR. The sample records about 4,900 clones, approximately 91% being singletons. To note about this clone: Its cognate antigen is unknown.

This chain uses TRBV29-1 with TRBJ2-1, with 8 bases lining up with TRBD2. The clonotype originates from a person aged 70 to 85 with lung adenocarcinoma. Specimen: FFPE atypical adenomatous hyperplasia tissue from the lung. The subset is: atypical adenomatous hyperplasia (AAH), lung preneoplasia. The CDR3 DNA is TGCAGCGTTAGGGCGGGAGGAGGTTACAATGAGCAGTTCTTC. As protein: CSVRAGGGYNEQFF.